The clone carrying this T cell receptor beta chain was counted many times. The antigen remains undetermined. These data originate in a study of early T cells in non-severe SARS-CoV-2 infection. Study overall: Bulk RNA from unsorted whole blood was sequenced; chains were unpaired.

Individually, cDNA molecules had unique molecular identifiers attached to them. TCRdb ran MiXCR on the 5' RACE reads and lists one entry per CDR3 protein. The table lists about 26,000 distinct CDR3 sequences, around 5% of them singletons. Study conclusions and caveats: A preference for anti-spike CD8 responses marked VDJdb matching, which missed private and CD4 specificities.

The receptor's source is an adult who was a healthcare worker with PCR-confirmed SARS-CoV-2 infection or an uninfected control (not recorded which). Sequenced material: whole blood.

The CDR3 region is CASSQAGVRAETQYF. CDR3 in DNA: TGTGCCAGTAGTCAAGCGGGAGTGCGTGCAGAGACCCAGTACTTC. The rearrangement uses TRBV19 and TRBJ2-5; the match to TRBD2 covers 8 bases. V was pared by 5 bases and J by 4 bases, with 9 bases of the junction left unmatched. Germline-derived CDR1 and CDR2 are LNHDA and SQIVND (reference sequence). This CDR3 has 15 amino acids.